In this sample, the clone carrying this T cell receptor (beta chain) turned up a few times. From germline, CDR1 is SGHAT and CDR2 FQDESV (reference sequence). V shed 2 bases and J shed 5 bases, with 16 bases lying between them. The CDR3 extends over 15 amino acids. The data derive from a study of response to subunit inactivated influenza vaccine. TCRdb redid the calling of the RT-PCR reads with MiXCR, one entry per CDR3 protein. Seen here are roughly 700,000 distinct CDR3 sequences, over 11% observed once, and the top ten hold around 6.5%. This clonotype was sampled from a man aged 45 to 65 who received an inactivated influenza vaccine. The sample consisted of PBMCs from blood, taken around 15 days before vaccination. The chain employs TRBV11-1 and TRBJ2-7; D tentatively reads TRBD1 or TRBD2 (6 bases each). CDR3 bases: TGTGCCAGCAGCTTATTTGCTAGGGGGGTCAACGAGCAGTACTTC. Protein product: CASSLFARGVNEQYF.